This is a list of T cell receptor beta chains from one sample in a study of T cell responses to AZD1222 COVID-19 vaccine. Repertoires were generated with immunoSEQ multiplex PCR, while TCRdb's copy carries only in-frame clones and drops some. This repertoire shows 180,000 or so clones, around nine tenths found once; its top ten account for around 1.6%. The sequencing here drew on peripheral blood, taken on day 0 of AZD1222 vaccination. The receptors come from an adult in good health. Each CDR3 is given with its conserved first and last residue.

CDR3: CASSPGVGQNTEAFF
V: TRBV18

CDR3: CSVGGELNYGYTF
V: TRBV29-1

CDR3: CASSSQEGGSYNEQFF
V: TRBV19

CDR3: CASSPPGIEAFF
V: TRBV7-9

CDR3: CASIFRQGKQPQHF
V: TRBV6-5

CDR3: CASSLARGVQFF
V: TRBV7-6

CDR3: CASSTGGAKNTEAFF
V: TRBV5-1

CDR3: CATGQSSGNTIYF
V: TRBV11-2

CDR3: CASSFSGAYGYTF
V: TRBV12-3/TRBV12-4

CDR3: CSVRDRGQEAFF
V: TRBV29-1

CDR3: CASSLGGTLPFEAFF
V: TRBV7-2

CDR3: CASSLWSNQPQHF
V: TRBV12-3/TRBV12-4

CDR3: CASSAGREPQHF
V: TRBV2

CDR3: CANPTATGELFF
V: TRBV28

CDR3: CAIRTYGGEELFF
V: TRBV6-5

CDR3: CASSRQGFNSPLHF
V: TRBV6-5

CDR3: CASSTDGLDYGYTF
V: TRBV19

CDR3: CASKAGRDSNQPQHF
V: TRBV2

CDR3: CASSYWTGDPYGYTF
V: TRBV6-5

CDR3: CASSTGLAGEWQETQYF
V: TRBV19

CDR3: CASSLGDRGGYEQYF
V: TRBV11-2

CDR3: CASGALGSGNTIYF
V: TRBV13

CDR3: CASSFALNTEAFF
V: TRBV11-2

CDR3: CASSFAGGNVETQYF
V: TRBV5-1

CDR3: CASSTHTGELFF
V: TRBV19

CDR3: CASSQKTGLIYF
V: TRBV5-6

CDR3: CASSPTGIVGTEAFF
V: TRBV18

CDR3: CASRSWVQETQYF
V: TRBV6-5

CDR3: CAIATTDRGGATQYF
V: TRBV10-3

CDR3: CASHKGTVMNTEAFF
V: TRBV11-2

CDR3: CASSLLPGVSTDTQYF
V: TRBV5-1

CDR3: CAWTPYGGYNSPLHF
V: TRBV30

CDR3: CASSLGQGEQYF
V: TRBV5-1

CDR3: CASSLGPGDTEAFF
V: TRBV11-3

CDR3: CATSRDRGRDTQTQPQHF
V: TRBV15

CDR3: CASSGAGVGGYTF
V: TRBV2

CDR3: CASRLARGSVDTQYF
V: TRBV11-2

CDR3: CASSIVHEQFF
V: TRBV12-3/TRBV12-4

CDR3: CASRLTGYGYTF
V: TRBV28

CDR3: CASSLRLDRNYGYTF
V: TRBV13

CDR3: CASSENGGGTQYF
V: TRBV2

CDR3: CASINRGVGNTIYF
V: TRBV28

CDR3: CASSLAQVEKLFF
V: TRBV11-2

CDR3: CAIGTGQVGQPQHF
V: TRBV10-3

CDR3: CASSSLGQGAYGYTF
V: TRBV5-6

CDR3: CASSLEAGLAKSGELFF
V: TRBV11-3